This T cell receptor (beta chain) was observed in a study of cytomegalovirus exposure and HLA in healthy donors (dated by TCRdb to about 2017). Notes on the research overall: A later analysis indicated that the 110 or so validation repertoires were generated on the platform also employed for the 720 or so repertoires of the first cohort. To predict cytomegalovirus infection status, the study combined high-throughput TCR immunosequencing, statistical association of individual TCRs with disease status, and machine learning. The study aimed to test whether cataloging public T cell receptors could reveal signatures of past pathogen exposure. Besides the first cohort of roughly 640 subjects, a separate validation cohort made up of around 120 different subjects was used. Broad study findings and their caveats: In vitro tests confirmed that a few of the cytomegalovirus-associated TCR beta chains recognize cytomegalovirus antigens. It was suggested by the authors that the approach could potentially be generalized to other disease states and immunological phenotypes. Most TCR sequences were observed very rarely across donors, whereas some public TCRs were present in many individuals. The classifier was reported to diagnose cytomegalovirus status with high specificity and sensitivity in both the original cohort and the validation cohort. Of the cluster scores, approximately 95% were above 0 in a later analysis, which found that TCRs clustered in the first cohort also tended to co-occur in the 95 to 150 validation repertoires. In the study, around 150 TCR beta chains were listed as associated with cytomegalovirus. A later analysis had no HLA typing for the validation cohort, so co-occurrence there was scored across all 120 or so repertoires.

Receptor libraries were prepared by the immunoSEQ multiplex PCR assay. In the authors' own workflow: A statistical classification framework was built for diagnosing cytomegalovirus status from the catalog of TCR beta chain sequences. TCRdb limited this immuneACCESS table to in-frame rearrangements with V and J called. A share of clones is missing; checked studies link under half to unresolved V genes, and the rest is unexplained. V and J calls and clone size follow that table, whereas D and trimming were derived from the DNA. The sample table holds about 130,000 clones, of which 89% were seen once. The leading ten clones occupy roughly 9.2% of the sample. Donors formed part of the validation cohort, which comprised fewer than 150 subjects and was distinct from the first cohort of 690 or so subjects. The CDR3 sequence holds 16 residues, the cysteine and phenylalanine included. The kept DNA is CDR3 alone, 48 bases in frame from the first base. CDR1 and CDR2, looked up from the germline V gene (reference sequence), are SGHAT and FQDESV. At the junction V is shortened by 5 bases and J by 5 bases, with 22 bases in between.

A word on this clone: No cognate antigen has been identified for it. The input lacks base qualities; no much larger clone sits a single base away.

Sequencing was performed on PBMCs. The chain employs TRBV11-1 and TRBJ2-7; TRBD2 might be the D gene, on 5 matching bases. The sequence came from a woman between 18 and 30 years old in good health and CMV-seropositive. At the DNA level, the sequence is TGTGCCAGCAGCCCAAAGAGAGGGCAAGTAATCGACGAGCAGTACTTC. Its protein product is CASSPKRGQVIDEQYF.